The 19 T cell receptor beta chains below all came from one sample that was sequenced in a study of HIV-infected patients and healthy controls. cDNA was made from roughly 500 ng RNA using alpha and beta constant primers. Alpha and beta chain libraries were made separately by chain-specific third strand synthesis with multiplexing indices. TCRdb ran MiXCR on the 5' RACE reads and lists one entry per CDR3 protein. The sample lists under 5,000 distinct CDR3 sequences, 7.5% to 10% occurring once. Follow-up blood was drawn about 14 weeks, roughly three months, after antiretroviral therapy began. Whole blood was used without fractionation, so all unsorted peripheral T cells were included. The input for sequencing was blood, taken during antiretroviral therapy. Receptors originate from an adult with HIV infection.

This clonotype is labeled as medium-sized. The V call is TRBV29-1, the J call TRBJ2-7, with 9 bases identical to TRBD1. The J segment lost 6 bases and the V segment lost 7 bases, leaving 10 bases of the junction unmatched. The germline CDR1 and CDR2 sequences are SQVTM and ANQGSEA. The CDR3 spans 13 residues. The CDR3 coding sequence is TGCAGCGCCCGGGACAGGGATCTTAGCGAGCAGTACTTC. Its protein is CSARDRDLSEQYF.

This clonotype is labeled as medium-sized. This sequence joins TRBV18 and TRBJ2-7, with 7 bases identical to TRBD1. Germline trimming cut 3 bases from V and 0 bases from J; bases unmatched to any gene: 2. Germline V gene data show CDR1 as KGHSH and CDR2 as LQKENI. This CDR3 has 14 amino acids. The CDR3 nucleotides are TGTGCCAGCTCACCCGGGACAGTCTCCTACGAGCAGTACTTC. This gives the protein CASSPGTVSYEQYF.

This chain joins TRBV7-2 and TRBJ1-1; maybe TRBD1 (5 bases). Trimming removed 2 bases at V and 0 bases at J, with 13 bases between. The CDR3 is 16 residues long. Germline V gene data show CDR1 as SGHTA and CDR2 as FQGNSA. Written as DNA, the CDR3 is TGTGCCAGCAGCTTACTCCCGGCAGGGCTGAACACTGAAGCTTTCTTT. Translation gives CASSLLPAGLNTEAFF.

Judged by abundance, this clonotype is medium-sized. V gene TRBV18 combines with J gene TRBJ1-1; unclear D gene. In germline, CDR1 is KGHSH, CDR2 LQKENI. The CDR3 has 12 residues. V was trimmed by 3 bases and J by 1 base, leaving 3 bases between them. CDR3 loop: CASSPRNTEAFF. The CDR3 region has the DNA TGTGCCAGCTCACCCCGGAACACTGAAGCTTTCTTT.

A single count supports this clonotype. This chain links TRBV7-9 with TRBJ2-5; 10 bases align to TRBD1. In germline, CDR1 is SEHNR, CDR2 FQNEAQ (reference sequence). V lost 4 bases and J lost 1; bases outside the gene matches: 6. This CDR3 has 16 residues. CDR3 loop: CASSSRDRGVQETQYF. CDR3 nucleotides: TGTGCCAGCAGCTCCCGGGACAGGGGCGTCCAAGAGACCCAGTACTTC. The variable domain in full, with the rest retrieved from reference TRBV7-9 and TRBJ2-5, is DTGVSQNPRHKITKRGQNVTFRCDPISEHNRLYWYRQTLGQGPEFLTYFQNEAQLEKSRLLSDRFSAERPKGSFSTLEIQRTEQGDSAMYLCASSSRDRGVQETQYFGPGTRLLVL.

This clonotype was counted at least ten times. J is TRBJ1-1 and V is TRBV11-3; D remains ambiguous. V lost 5 bases and J lost 1, with 11 bases in between. This CDR3 region has 14 residues. Germline V CDR1 and CDR2: SGHNT, YENEEA. The CDR3 sequence is CASSLEHGNTEAFF. The CDR3, as DNA: TGTGCCAGCAGCCTTGAGCACGGGAACACTGAAGCTTTCTTT.

This clonotype was seen just once. The rearrangement joins TRBV12-3 or TRBV12-4 to TRBJ2-3, with D perhaps TRBD2 (6 bases). Trimming stripped 1 base from V and 6 bases from J, with 11 bases between. The CDR3 consists of 14 residues. The DNA for the CDR3 is TGTGCCAGCAGTTTAGGGGGGGTCGGGGATACGCAGTATTTT. Translated: CASSLGGVGDTQYF.

By share, this clonotype ranks as medium-sized. The chain couples TRBV29-1 to TRBJ1-2; possibly TRBD1 for D (5 bases). V dropped 6 bases and J dropped 4 bases, with 12 bases sitting between them. The CDR3 loop spans 12 amino acids. CDR1 SQVTM and CDR2 ANQGSEA come from the germline V gene. The CDR3 sequence: CSVGDGPYGYTF. The CDR3 nucleotides are TGCAGCGTCGGGGACGGGCCCTATGGCTACACCTTC.

This clonotype occurred many times. The V and J genes are TRBV7-3 and TRBJ2-3, with TRBD2 matching 12 bases. Looked up from germline, CDR1 is SGHTA and CDR2 is FQGTGA. The CDR3 covers 16 residues. Trimming at V came to 5 bases and at J to 4 bases, leaving 7 bases not matched to a gene. CDR3 in DNA: TGTGCCAGCAGCCTTTCTAGCGGGGGGGGCGCAGATACGCAGTATTTT. This gives the protein CASSLSSGGGADTQYF.

By share, this clonotype ranks as medium-sized (0.01 to 0.1%). The rearrangement uses TRBV5-1 and TRBJ2-5; perhaps TRBD1 as D (6 bases). V dropped 1 base and J dropped 5 bases, with 15 bases sitting between them. Germline lookup yields CDR1 SGHRS and CDR2 YFSETQ. The CDR3 covers 15 residues. The CDR3 nucleotides are TGCGCCAGCAGCTTGTACGGCGAGGGGGTGGAGACCCAGTACTTC. It yields the protein CASSLYGEGVETQYF. Together with reference TRBV5-1 and TRBJ2-5, the CDR3 gives the full variable domain: KAGVTQTPRYLIKTRGQQVTLSCSPISGHRSVSWYQQTPGQGLQFLFEYFSETQRNKGNFPGRFSGRQFSNSRSEMNVSTLELGDSALYLCASSLYGEGVETQYFGPGTRLLVL.

The table lists this clonotype with many counts. The V call is TRBV18, the J call TRBJ2-3; possible D gene TRBD1, 5 bases. Germline values: CDR1 KGHSH, CDR2 LQKENI. V was clipped by 4 bases and J by 0 bases, with 14 bases between them. The CDR3 contains 16 residues. CDR3: CASSQRRALSTDTQYF. In DNA, the CDR3 is TGTGCCAGCTCACAACGCAGGGCCCTAAGCACAGATACGCAGTATTTT. Variable domain in full (rest from reference TRBV18 and TRBJ2-3): NAGVMQNPRHLVRRRGQEARLRCSPMKGHSHVYWYRQLPEEGLKFMVYLQKENIIDESGMPKERFSAEFPKEGPSILRIQQVVRGDSAAYFCASSQRRALSTDTQYFGPGTRLTVL.

The table lists this clonotype with many counts. V and J are TRBV7-2 and TRBJ2-6; D gene unclear. Germline-derived CDR1 and CDR2 are SGHTA and FQGNSA. The CDR3 sequence is 16 residues long. Between the trimmed V and J ends, which lost 0 bases and 0 bases, there was a span of 6 bases. CDR3 DNA sequence: TGTGCCAGCAGCTTAGCTGGGCGCTCTGGGGCCAACGTCCTGACTTTC. Protein product: CASSLAGRSGANVLTF.

This clonotype was seen a handful of times. This sequence joins TRBV29-1 and TRBJ2-1, with TRBD2 as a possible D gene (7 bases). This CDR3 has 14 residues. V lost 4 bases to trimming and J lost 7 bases, with 17 bases between them. CDR1 is SQVTM and CDR2 is ANQGSEA in the germline V gene. For the CDR3, the DNA is TGCAGCGTTGCTAGGGGGGGACCCGCAAATGAGCAGTTCTTC. This codes for CSVARGGPANEQFF.

This clonotype qualifies as medium-sized. The V gene is TRBV6-2 or TRBV6-3, the J gene TRBJ2-2, with 10 bases that match TRBD1. The germline V gene has CDR1 MNHEY and CDR2 SVGEGT. This CDR3 spans 16 amino acids. The J segment lost 7 bases and the V segment lost 4 bases, leaving 9 bases of the junction unmatched. CDR3 DNA: TGTGCCAGCAGTTCCGTCAGGGACAGGGGATTCGGGGAGCTGTTTTTT. Its protein is CASSSVRDRGFGELFF.

Concerning this clonotype: This may stem from a read error, because a much larger clone lies one nucleotide away. The chain recombines TRBV5-5 with TRBJ2-5; a possible D gene is TRBD2 (6 bases). The CDR3 has 16 residues. CDR1 and CDR2 (germline): SGHKS, YYEKEE (reference sequence). The CDR3 reads CASSSGTQAGGETRYF. CDR3 coding DNA: TGTGCCAGCAGCTCCGGGACTCAGGCTGGGGGAGAGACCCGGTACTTC.

This clonotype is medium-sized within its sample. V and J are TRBV12-3 or TRBV12-4 and TRBJ2-1; D is unresolved. This CDR3 is 11 amino acids long. The V end was cut by 1 base, the J end by 9 bases, with 4 bases between. The CDR3 sequence is CASSLVGEQFF. The CDR3 nucleotides read TGTGCCAGCAGTTTAGTGGGTGAGCAGTTCTTC.

This clonotype was counted many times. The rearrangement links TRBV7-3 to TRBJ1-2; D is undetermined. The CDR3 sequence is 12 residues long. The germline CDR1 and CDR2 sequences are SGHTA and FQGTGA. With 5 bases removed from V and 13 bases from J, the gap between germline ends came to 17 bases. CDR3 loop: CASSPYLGESTF. CDR3 in DNA: TGTGCCAGCAGCCCCTACCTCGGAGAATCCACCTTC.

This clonotype was observed a few times. The chain employs TRBV27 and TRBJ1-6; D unclear. This CDR3 is built from 19 residues. The V gene lost 3 bases and the J gene lost 7 bases, with 25 bases spanning the gap. The germline CDR1 and CDR2 sequences are MNHEY and SMNVEV (reference sequence). The CDR3 protein is CASSFKPLAIRRANSPLHF. The CDR3 DNA reads as TGTGCCAGCAGTTTTAAGCCTTTAGCTATTAGACGGGCAAATTCACCCCTCCACTTT.

This clonotype is medium-sized (0.01 to 0.1%). The V call is TRBV3-1, the J call TRBJ1-2; D call uncertain. Germline V gene sequence: CDR1 LGHDT, CDR2 YNNKEL (reference sequence). Trimming left V 3 bases short and J 4 bases short, with 12 bases between. The CDR3 is made up of 14 amino acids. The CDR3 reads CASSHGRSRYGYTF. For the CDR3, the DNA is TGTGCCAGCAGCCATGGGCGGAGCCGCTATGGCTACACCTTC.